The 11 T cell receptor beta chains below all came from one sample that was sequenced in a study of Ad26.COV2.S vaccination and SARS-CoV-2 variants. Treatment given: 15 to 20 received Ad26.COV2.S at low or high dose, single or two shots; 5 received placebo; per-sample allocation not given. Sampling was performed 63 days after the first vaccine or placebo injection. Sequencing used immunoSEQ multiplex PCR; TCRdb keeps in-frame clones, though not all of them. The sample includes some 640,000 clones, 89% of them seen just once. The material sequenced was peripheral blood, taken in a trial of Ad26.COV2.S vaccine versus placebo. The source of these receptors is a person between 18 and 65 years old who received the Ad26.COV2.S COVID-19 vaccine or a placebo.

This chain joins TRBV29-1 and TRBJ2-7, with TRBD1 matching over 8 bases. The CDR3 length is 13 residues. The germline V gene encodes CDR1 SQVTM and CDR2 ANQGSEA. Germline trimming cut 7 bases from V and 4 bases from J; bases unmatched to any gene: 9. CDR3 region: CSARQGRGYEQYF. CDR3 bases: TGCAGCGCACGACAGGGGCGAGGTTACGAGCAGTACTTC.

The V and J genes are TRBV6-2 or TRBV6-3 and TRBJ2-7; D might be TRBD1 (5 bases). The germline V gene encodes CDR1 MNHEY and CDR2 SVGEGT. Trimming stripped 5 bases from V and 6 bases from J, with 20 bases between. The CDR3 is 15 residues long. As DNA, the CDR3 is TGTGCCAGCAGTCCCGCAGGGCACCCCTGGGGCGAGCAGTACTTC. This codes for CASSPAGHPWGEQYF.

As regards this clone: This sample also contains other DNA sequences that code for the same CDR3. V usage is TRBV6-5 and J usage is TRBJ2-7; TRBD1 is a possible D gene (6 bases). The CDR3 totals 14 residues. The germline CDR1 and CDR2 sequences are MNHEY and SVGAGI. The ends were cut back, 0 bases at V and 3 bases at J, with 9 bases in the middle. Written as DNA, the CDR3 is TGTGCCAGCAGTTACTCCGAAGGGGGCTACGAGCAGTACTTC. Translation: CASSYSEGGYEQYF.

This chain joins TRBV18 and TRBJ2-3; 8 bases agree with TRBD2. J gave up 1 base and V 6 bases, and 0 bases lay outside the gene matches. The CDR3 is 13 amino acids. Germline V gene lookup returns CDR1 KGHSH and CDR2 LQKENI. The CDR3 spells CASSSGGTDTQYF. CDR3 nucleotides: TGTGCCAGCTCTAGCGGGGGCACAGATACGCAGTATTTT. The full variable domain, completed using reference TRBV18 and TRBJ2-3, is NAGVMQNPRHLVRRRGQEARLRCSPMKGHSHVYWYRQLPEEGLKFMVYLQKENIIDESGMPKERFSAEFPKEGPSILRIQQVVRGDSAAYFCASSSGGTDTQYFGPGTRLTVL.

This chain uses TRBV6-5 with TRBJ1-5; 9 bases are a match to TRBD1. This CDR3 has 15 residues. Germline loops: CDR1 MNHEY, CDR2 SVGAGI. V trimming: 6 bases; J trimming: 4 bases; junction bases outside the gene matches: 7. The CDR3 spells CASRTTGGGNQPQHF. In DNA, the CDR3 is TGTGCCAGCAGAACGACAGGGGGAGGGAATCAGCCCCAGCATTTT.

This clone was counted a single time. The same CDR3 can be traced to other DNA sequences in this sample. The V call is TRBV20-1, the J call TRBJ2-7; D is unclear. The V gene lost 6 bases and the J gene lost 1 base, with 7 bases spanning the gap. Looked up from germline, CDR1 is DFQATT and CDR2 is SNEGSKA (reference sequence). The CDR3 has 11 residues. CDR3 sequence (DNA): TGCAGTGCCCGGATTTCCTACGAGCAGTACTTC. This sequence encodes CSARISYEQYF.

The chain links TRBV2 to TRBJ1-3; D uncertain. The V end was cut by 4 bases, the J end by 4 bases, with 8 bases between. The CDR3 length is 13 residues. Per the germline V gene, CDR1 is SNHLY and CDR2 is FYNNEI. This chain's CDR3 is CASSAIRGNTIYF. The DNA of the CDR3 is TGTGCCAGCAGTGCCATTAGAGGAAACACCATATATTTT.

This chain connects TRBV7-6 to TRBJ2-3; maybe TRBD2 (5 bases). The V gene lost 5 bases and the J gene lost 2 bases, with 14 bases spanning the gap. The CDR3 spans 15 residues. CDR1 and CDR2 from the germline V gene are SGHVS and FNYEAQ. CDR3 sequence: CASSPEREYTDTQYF. In DNA, the CDR3 is TGTGCCAGCAGCCCCGAGAGGGAGTACACAGATACGCAGTATTTT. Full variable domain (outside the CDR3, taken from reference TRBV7-6 and TRBJ2-3): GAGVSQSPRYKVTKRGQDVALRCDPISGHVSLYWYRQALGQGPEFLTYFNYEAQQDKSGLPNDRFSAERPEGSISTLTIQRTEQRDSAMYRCASSPEREYTDTQYFGPGTRLTVL.

The chain recombines TRBV11-2 with TRBJ2-1; D gene unclear. Trimming left V 4 bases short and J 2 bases short, with 12 bases between. CDR3 size: 15 residues. Germline CDR1 is SGHAT and CDR2 is FQNNGV. CDR3 residues: CASSSGGATYNEQFF. Here the CDR3 DNA reads TGTGCCAGCAGCTCGGGTGGAGCGACCTACAATGAGCAGTTCTTC.

V and J are TRBV30 and TRBJ1-4, with D uncertain. Germline lookup yields CDR1 GTSNPN and CDR2 SVGIG (reference sequence). This CDR3 is 11 amino acids long. The V end lost 2 bases, the J end lost 8 bases, and 6 bases lay between the germline ends. CDR3 amino acids: CAWSSGEKLFF. CDR3 bases: TGTGCCTGGAGTTCAGGCGAAAAACTGTTTTTT.

This chain joins TRBV7-7 and TRBJ2-5; tentatively, D is TRBD1 (6 bases). The germline V and J ends were trimmed by 5 bases and 3 bases, with 10 bases remaining between them. This CDR3 comprises 13 residues. CDR1 is SSHAT, CDR2 FNYEAQ, per germline (reference sequence). The CDR3 loop reads CASSRQAEETQYF. CDR3 coding DNA: TGTGCCAGCAGCAGACAGGCCGAAGAGACCCAGTACTTC.